These T cell receptor beta chains were read from a single sample in a study of blood T cell repertoires in COVID-19. The table came from immunoSEQ multiplex PCR; TCRdb's copy has only in-frame clones and leaves some out. The data contain about 230,000 clones, less than 90% of them singletons. Sequencing was carried out using PBMCs or T cells enriched from blood (not recorded which). The receptors shown here come from a woman in her 50s in a cohort exposed to, infected with or recovered from COVID-19 (not recorded which). Each CDR3 is given with its conserved first and last residue. A D gene is named only where the DNA matches it firmly. Expanded clones are given a class, and other clones once, few, many or no size at all.

V gene: TRBV6-5
CDR3 length: 13
clone size: NA
J gene: TRBJ1-1
D gene: NA
CDR3 protein: CASSYGVGGEAFF
CDR3 DNA: TGTGCCAGCAGTTACGGGGTGGGAGGGGAAGCTTTCTTT

V gene: TRBV24-1
CDR3 length: 15
clone size: NA
J gene: TRBJ2-1
D gene: TRBD1
CDR3 protein: CATRPGGISYNEQFF
CDR3 DNA: TGTGCCACCAGACCAGGGGGAATCTCCTACAATGAGCAGTTCTTC

V gene: TRBV9
CDR3 length: 14
clone size: NA
J gene: TRBJ1-2
D gene: TRBD1
CDR3 protein: CASSTGQGLLGYTF
CDR3 DNA: TGTGCCAGCAGCACCGGACAGGGCCTCCTTGGCTACACCTTC

V gene: TRBV5-6
CDR3 length: 13
clone size: NA
J gene: TRBJ1-1
D gene: NA
CDR3 protein: CASSLQENTEAFF
CDR3 DNA: TGTGCCAGCAGCTTACAGGAGAACACTGAAGCTTTCTTT

V gene: TRBV29-1
CDR3 length: 13
clone size: NA
J gene: TRBJ1-4
D gene: TRBD1
CDR3 protein: CSVTTGANEKLFF
CDR3 DNA: TGCAGCGTTACGACAGGGGCGAATGAAAAACTGTTTTTT

V gene: TRBV12-2
CDR3 length: 18
clone size: NA
J gene: TRBJ1-5
D gene: NA
CDR3 protein: CASRLGPLGGACNQPQHF
CDR3 DNA: TGTGCAAGTCGCTTAGGCCCTCTGGGGGGGGCTTGCAATCAGCCCCAGCATTTT

V gene: TRBV7-9
CDR3 length: 16
clone size: NA
J gene: TRBJ1-4
D gene: TRBD1
CDR3 protein: CASSLVGTGVGEKLFF
CDR3 DNA: TGTGCCAGCAGCTTAGTGGGGACAGGGGTAGGAGAAAAACTGTTTTTT

V gene: TRBV6-1
CDR3 length: 16
clone size: NA
J gene: TRBJ2-1
D gene: TRBD1
CDR3 protein: CASSDVTGSSYNEQFF
CDR3 DNA: TGTGCCAGCAGTGACGTGACAGGGAGCTCCTACAATGAGCAGTTCTTC

V gene: TRBV30
CDR3 length: 14
clone size: NA
J gene: TRBJ1-4
D gene: NA
CDR3 protein: CAWSPDAGGEKLFF
CDR3 DNA: TGTGCCTGGAGTCCCGATGCGGGGGGTGAAAAACTGTTTTTT

V gene: TRBV2
CDR3 length: 14
clone size: NA
J gene: TRBJ1-1
D gene: NA
CDR3 protein: CASSRNPGNTEAFF
CDR3 DNA: TGTGCCAGCAGCCGCAACCCAGGGAACACTGAAGCTTTCTTT

V gene: TRBV14
CDR3 length: 16
clone size: NA
J gene: TRBJ2-2
D gene: TRBD1
CDR3 protein: CASSRYRGRNTGELFF
CDR3 DNA: TGTGCCAGCAGTCGTTACAGGGGGCGCAACACCGGGGAGCTGTTTTTT

V gene: TRBV10-1
CDR3 length: 13
clone size: NA
J gene: TRBJ1-1
D gene: TRBD1
CDR3 protein: CASSDRGITEAFF
CDR3 DNA: TGCGCCAGCAGTGACAGGGGGATAACTGAAGCTTTCTTT

V gene: TRBV19
CDR3 length: 14
clone size: NA
J gene: TRBJ1-1
D gene: NA
CDR3 protein: CASSLGGVNTEAFF
CDR3 DNA: TGTGCCAGTAGTCTAGGGGGGGTGAACACTGAAGCTTTCTTT

V gene: TRBV11-1
CDR3 length: 14
clone size: NA
J gene: TRBJ1-2
D gene: TRBD1
CDR3 protein: CASSLSTGGYGYTF
CDR3 DNA: TGTGCCAGCAGCTTAAGTACAGGGGGCTATGGCTACACCTTC

V gene: TRBV11-1
CDR3 length: 15
clone size: once
J gene: TRBJ1-6
D gene: TRBD1
CDR3 protein: CASSRRTGGDSPLHF
CDR3 DNA: TGTGCCAGCAGTCGAAGGACAGGCGGCGATTCACCCCTCCACTTT

V gene: TRBV5-1
CDR3 length: 14
clone size: NA
J gene: TRBJ1-2
D gene: TRBD1
CDR3 protein: CASSPGQGNYGYTF
CDR3 DNA: TGCGCCAGCAGCCCCGGACAGGGGAACTATGGCTACACCTTC

V gene: TRBV3-1/TRBV3-2
CDR3 length: 15
clone size: NA
J gene: TRBJ1-6
D gene: NA
CDR3 protein: CASSQDGTRGPPLHF
CDR3 DNA: TGTGCCAGCAGCCAAGATGGAACGCGAGGTCCACCCCTCCACTTT